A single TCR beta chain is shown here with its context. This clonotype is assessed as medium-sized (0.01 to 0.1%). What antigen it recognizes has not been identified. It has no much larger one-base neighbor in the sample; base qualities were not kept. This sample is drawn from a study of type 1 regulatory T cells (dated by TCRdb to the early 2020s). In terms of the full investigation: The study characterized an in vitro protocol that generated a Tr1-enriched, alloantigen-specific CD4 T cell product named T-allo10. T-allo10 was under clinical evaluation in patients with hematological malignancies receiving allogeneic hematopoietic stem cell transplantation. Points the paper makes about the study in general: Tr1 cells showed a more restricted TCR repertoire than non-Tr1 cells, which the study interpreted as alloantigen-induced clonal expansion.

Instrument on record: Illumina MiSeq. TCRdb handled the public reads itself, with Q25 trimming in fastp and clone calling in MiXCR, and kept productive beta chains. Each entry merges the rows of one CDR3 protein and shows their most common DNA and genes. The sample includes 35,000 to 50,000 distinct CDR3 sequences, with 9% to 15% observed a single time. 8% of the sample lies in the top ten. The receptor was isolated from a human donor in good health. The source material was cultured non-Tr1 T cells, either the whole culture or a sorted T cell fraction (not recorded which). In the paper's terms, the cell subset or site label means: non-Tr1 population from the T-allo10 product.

At the DNA level, the sequence is TGTGCCAGCGCCCCAGGGGCGCTCTGGACCCAGTACTTC. Translated, this is CASAPGALWTQYF. The sequence is built from TRBV6-2 or TRBV6-3 and TRBJ2-5, with a tentative D gene TRBD1 over 6 matching bases. From a lookup of the germline V gene, CDR1 and CDR2 are MNHEY and SVGEGT. Relative to germline, V is 8 bases shorter and J is 7 bases shorter, with 17 bases between their ends. There are 13 amino acids in the CDR3, from cysteine to phenylalanine inclusive. The read is trimmed to its CDR3 DNA, 39 bases read in frame from base 1.